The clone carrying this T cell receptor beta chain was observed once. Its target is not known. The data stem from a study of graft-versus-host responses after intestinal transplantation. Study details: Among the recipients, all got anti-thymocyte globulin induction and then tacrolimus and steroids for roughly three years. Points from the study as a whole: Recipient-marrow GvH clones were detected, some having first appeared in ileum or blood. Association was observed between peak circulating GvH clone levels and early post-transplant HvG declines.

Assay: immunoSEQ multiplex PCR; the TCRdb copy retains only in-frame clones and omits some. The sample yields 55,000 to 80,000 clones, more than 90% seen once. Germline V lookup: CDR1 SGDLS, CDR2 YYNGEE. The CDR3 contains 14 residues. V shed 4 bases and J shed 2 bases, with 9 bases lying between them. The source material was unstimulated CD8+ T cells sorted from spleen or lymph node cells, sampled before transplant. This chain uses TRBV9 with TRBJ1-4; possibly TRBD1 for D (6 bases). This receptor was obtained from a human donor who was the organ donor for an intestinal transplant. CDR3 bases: TGTGCCAGCAGCAGGGGGACGACTAATGAAAAACTGTTTTTT. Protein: CASSRGTTNEKLFF.